This entry concerns a single TCR beta chain. Its target is not known. This entry comes from a study of CD8 T cells in ankylosing spondylitis. Points from the study as a whole: Reported data indicate significant enrichment of disease-linked clones within matched ankylosing spondylitis synovial fluid.

The germline V gene encodes CDR1 SGHRS and CDR2 YFSETQ. This CDR3 has 16 amino acids. V trimming: 4 bases; J trimming: 0 bases; junction bases outside the gene matches: 7. Libraries for TCR beta were made by quantitative 5'-RACE with molecular barcodes. TCRdb called the 5' RACE reads again in MiXCR, with one record for every CDR3 protein. The sample has 200,000 to 250,000 distinct CDR3 sequences; more than 25% are singletons. Sequencing used blood, either unsorted or a sorted T cell fraction (not recorded which). This receptor was obtained from a male donor with ankylosing spondylitis or in good health (not recorded which). The chain recombines TRBV5-1 with TRBJ2-1; 7 nucleotides align to TRBD1. CDR3 region: CASSPSDRSSYNEQFF. CDR3 coding DNA: TGCGCCAGCAGCCCATCGGACAGGAGCTCCTACAATGAGCAGTTCTTC.